The rows below give T cell receptor beta chains drawn from one sample of a study of molecular identifiers for immune sequencing clone quantification. TCRdb fed the PCR reads into MiXCR, producing one record per CDR3 protein. The data show more than 450,000 distinct CDR3 sequences, around 23% seen once. Specimen: naive CD8+ T cells from blood, with Jurkat cell RNA spiked in. All receptors derive from a human donor in good health. Some libraries in this study had Jurkat cell RNA spiked in. Each CDR3 is given with its conserved first and last residue. D genes are given only for firm matches. The listing skips clone size in some rows; elsewhere it reads once, few, many or a size class.

J gene: TRBJ1-1
V gene: TRBV10-3
clone size: many
D gene: -
CDR3 DNA: TGTGCCATCAGTGATAACGCGGGGGACACTGAAGCTTTCTTT
CDR3 protein: CAISDNAGDTEAFF

J gene: TRBJ2-3
V gene: TRBV4-1
clone size: -
D gene: TRBD1
CDR3 DNA: TGCGCCAGCAGCATCGACCCAGGGGGCGGCTACCTCACAGATACGCAGTATTTT
CDR3 protein: CASSIDPGGGYLTDTQYF

J gene: TRBJ1-4
V gene: TRBV7-9
clone size: -
D gene: -
CDR3 DNA: TGTGCCAGCAGCTCCGAGGATTCAACTAATGAAAAACTGTTTTTT
CDR3 protein: CASSSEDSTNEKLFF

J gene: TRBJ2-3
V gene: TRBV2
clone size: -
D gene: TRBD2
CDR3 DNA: TGTGCCAGCAGTGAACCAGCGGGGGGTCCCCTGTCAGATACGCGGTATTTT
CDR3 protein: CASSEPAGGPLSDTRYF

J gene: TRBJ2-7
V gene: TRBV10-2
clone size: -
D gene: -
CDR3 DNA: TGCGCCAGCGGCGGGACACCCTCCTACGAGCAGTACTTC
CDR3 protein: CASGGTPSYEQYF

J gene: TRBJ1-5
V gene: TRBV4-1
clone size: few
D gene: -
CDR3 DNA: TGCGCCAGCAGCCACAGTAGCAATCAGCCCCAGCATTTT
CDR3 protein: CASSHSSNQPQHF

J gene: TRBJ1-6
V gene: TRBV7-6
clone size: -
D gene: -
CDR3 DNA: TGTGCCAGCAGCTTTGGGACCTACTATTCACCCCTCCACTTT
CDR3 protein: CASSFGTYYSPLHF

J gene: TRBJ2-7
V gene: TRBV14
clone size: few
D gene: -
CDR3 DNA: TGTGCCAGCAGCCAAGCGCAGGGGGGTTCTCAGTACTTC
CDR3 protein: CASSQAQGGSQYF

J gene: TRBJ1-4
V gene: TRBV6-5
clone size: few
D gene: -
CDR3 DNA: TGTGCCAGCAGTTACTCGAAGACAGATAGCGAAAAACTGTTTTTT
CDR3 protein: CASSYSKTDSEKLFF

J gene: TRBJ1-6
V gene: TRBV4-1
clone size: -
D gene: -
CDR3 DNA: TGCGCCAGCAGCCAAGATCAGTCATGGGTTAATTCACCCCTCCACTTT
CDR3 protein: CASSQDQSWVNSPLHF

J gene: TRBJ1-3
V gene: TRBV30
clone size: -
D gene: -
CDR3 DNA: TGTGCCTGGACAGTCGGCTCTGGAAACACCATATATTTT
CDR3 protein: CAWTVGSGNTIYF

J gene: TRBJ1-6
V gene: TRBV20-1
clone size: -
D gene: -
CDR3 DNA: TGCAGTGCTAGAGATCAGTCGCAGGGACGCTCCTATAATTCACCCCTCCACTTT
CDR3 protein: CSARDQSQGRSYNSPLHF

J gene: TRBJ2-7
V gene: TRBV4-1
clone size: many
D gene: -
CDR3 DNA: TGCGCCAGCAGCCAAGAGGACCGCCTCTACGAGCAGTACTTC
CDR3 protein: CASSQEDRLYEQYF

J gene: TRBJ2-2
V gene: TRBV29-1
clone size: many
D gene: -
CDR3 DNA: TGCAGCGTTGCAGGGGGGATAGACACCGGGGAGCTGTTTTTT
CDR3 protein: CSVAGGIDTGELFF

J gene: TRBJ2-1
V gene: TRBV7-3
clone size: -
D gene: TRBD2
CDR3 DNA: TGTGCCAGCAGCTTAGGGTTCGGGGAGGGCCTTGATGAGCAGTTCTTC
CDR3 protein: CASSLGFGEGLDEQFF

J gene: TRBJ1-1
V gene: TRBV29-1
clone size: many
D gene: -
CDR3 DNA: TGCAGCGTTGAGATGGTCGGTTTGTCTTTCTTT
CDR3 protein: CSVEMVGLSFF

J gene: TRBJ2-2
V gene: TRBV28
clone size: few
D gene: -
CDR3 DNA: TGTGCCACCTCAGCAGTTTCCGGTAGCGGTTTATACACCGGGGAGCTGTTTTTT
CDR3 protein: CATSAVSGSGLYTGELFF

J gene: TRBJ2-7
V gene: TRBV2
clone size: -
D gene: -
CDR3 DNA: TGTGCCAGCAGTGAATGGGTTGGGGCCTACGAGCAGTACTTC
CDR3 protein: CASSEWVGAYEQYF

J gene: TRBJ1-1
V gene: TRBV4-3
clone size: -
D gene: -
CDR3 DNA: TGCGCCAGCAGCCAAGATAGCCGCTCGAACACTGAAGCTTTCTTT
CDR3 protein: CASSQDSRSNTEAFF

J gene: TRBJ1-1
V gene: TRBV19
clone size: many
D gene: -
CDR3 DNA: TGTGCCAGTAGATCAGGTAACACTGAAGCTTTCTTT
CDR3 protein: CASRSGNTEAFF

J gene: TRBJ2-5
V gene: TRBV4-1
clone size: -
D gene: -
CDR3 DNA: TGCGCCAGCAGCCAAGATCAACAGGCCCTTATGGAGACCCAGTACTTC
CDR3 protein: CASSQDQQALMETQYF

J gene: TRBJ2-5
V gene: TRBV11-2
clone size: -
D gene: -
CDR3 DNA: TGTGCCAGCAGCTACGCCGCCCTAACCCAAGAGACCCAGTACTTC
CDR3 protein: CASSYAALTQETQYF

J gene: TRBJ2-1
V gene: TRBV20-1
clone size: -
D gene: TRBD2
CDR3 DNA: TGCAGTGCTAGAGAACTAGCGGGAATTTACAATGAGCAGTTCTTC
CDR3 protein: CSARELAGIYNEQFF

J gene: TRBJ1-4
V gene: TRBV29-1
clone size: many
D gene: -
CDR3 DNA: TGCAGCGCACGACAGACTAATGAAAAACTGTTTTTT
CDR3 protein: CSARQTNEKLFF

J gene: TRBJ1-2
V gene: TRBV12-3/TRBV12-4
clone size: many
D gene: -
CDR3 DNA: TGTGCCAGCAGTTTTCAGGGTCCCTATGGCTACACCTTC
CDR3 protein: CASSFQGPYGYTF

J gene: TRBJ2-1
V gene: TRBV19
clone size: -
D gene: TRBD2
CDR3 DNA: TGTGCCAGTAGTATTGCGGGGGGTTCCTACAATGAGCAGTTCTTC
CDR3 protein: CASSIAGGSYNEQFF

J gene: TRBJ2-7
V gene: TRBV20-1
clone size: few
D gene: -
CDR3 DNA: TGCAGTGCTAGAGATGACAGGGACTTATACGAGCAGTACTTC
CDR3 protein: CSARDDRDLYEQYF

J gene: TRBJ2-5
V gene: TRBV10-3
clone size: few
D gene: -
CDR3 DNA: TGTGCCATCAGTGATAGTGGGGGGCAAGAGACCCAGTACTTC
CDR3 protein: CAISDSGGQETQYF

J gene: TRBJ2-1
V gene: TRBV30
clone size: few
D gene: -
CDR3 DNA: TGTGCCTGGACCCCACTCGGCAGGGGTCTAGGGGATGAGCAGTTCTTC
CDR3 protein: CAWTPLGRGLGDEQFF

J gene: TRBJ1-6
V gene: TRBV7-8
clone size: few
D gene: -
CDR3 DNA: TGTGCCAGCAGCTTAGAAGGGGGACACGGCTATGATAATTCACCCCTCCACTTT
CDR3 protein: CASSLEGGHGYDNSPLHF

J gene: TRBJ2-7
V gene: TRBV13
clone size: few
D gene: TRBD2
CDR3 DNA: TGTGCCAGCAGCTCCCGGGGGGACGGTTCAGTCCCCTACGAGCAGTACTTC
CDR3 protein: CASSSRGDGSVPYEQYF

J gene: TRBJ2-3
V gene: TRBV28
clone size: -
D gene: -
CDR3 DNA: TGTGCCAGCAGTCCAACCTCCGTAGCTATTGCTAGCACAGATACGCAGTATTTT
CDR3 protein: CASSPTSVAIASTDTQYF

J gene: TRBJ1-6
V gene: TRBV6-6
clone size: few
D gene: -
CDR3 DNA: TGTGCCAGCAGTTACCCGGGGGTAGTTCTGACCCATTCACCCCTCCACTTT
CDR3 protein: CASSYPGVVLTHSPLHF

J gene: TRBJ2-7
V gene: TRBV6-2/TRBV6-3
clone size: few
D gene: -
CDR3 DNA: TGTGCCAGCAATGTGGACAGCTCCTACGAGCAGTACTTC
CDR3 protein: CASNVDSSYEQYF

J gene: TRBJ2-1
V gene: TRBV2
clone size: -
D gene: TRBD1
CDR3 DNA: TGTGCCAGCAGATGGACAGGCTCCTACAATGAGCAGTTCTTC
CDR3 protein: CASRWTGSYNEQFF